Below, one T cell receptor (beta chain) is given with its context. Its antigen has not been determined. Per-base quality was not reported, and no clone a single base away is much larger than it. The CDR3 starts with the cysteine, ends with the phenylalanine, and has 14 residues. Here the CDR3 DNA is all that survives: 42 bases in frame from base 1. The trim is 4 bases for V and 2 bases for J, with a gap of 10 bases between the germline ends. The germline V gene specifies SNHLY as CDR1 and FYNNEI as CDR2. The sample comes from a study of post-analysis software for immune sequencing data (dated by TCRdb to between 2014 and 2016). Study-level background: Disease courses on record covered relapsing-remitting, secondary progressive and progressive-relapsing multiple sclerosis, though some patients had no subtype annotation. A subset of samples was prepared in parallel using single-end sample barcoding, then pooled and co-amplified after Illumina adapter ligation. The patient repertoires were compared against 10 to 12 previously published healthy control repertoires obtained from donors aged roughly 6 to 28 years.

TCR beta repertoires were profiled from peripheral blood of under 15 young patients with multiple sclerosis to demonstrate the VDJtools post-analysis software. Multiple sclerosis patients were children and adolescents aged roughly 6 to 15 years. The investigation overall reported the following: Direct clustering with F measure revealed strong co-clustering of samples prepared in the same batch, which led to a batch-effect correction. The multiple sclerosis patient group was slightly younger than the control group. Compared with controls, multiple sclerosis patients had significantly lower normalized Chao1 diversity, a finding suggesting substantial peripheral T-cell clonal expansion. Patients showed significantly higher frequencies than controls for roughly five TRBV segments, among them TRBV5-6, TRBV5-1 and TRBV20-1.

Libraries were constructed by PCR. TCRdb shows the sequencer as Illumina HiSeq 2500. To reduce PCR and sequencing biases, unique molecular identifiers were built into the TCR beta cDNA libraries. Per 1 to 10 million input T cells, roughly 0.5 million cDNA molecules were obtained, such that each molecule approximated one T cell. Patient libraries were prepared and sequenced with the same protocol used for the earlier healthy control dataset. Samples belonging to the same batch were prepared together, multiplexed and sequenced on a shared HiSeq lane. On the authors' methods: Raw barcoded reads were processed with MIGEC, discarding single-read molecular identifier groups before consensus assembly and CDR3 extraction. VDJtools was used for post-analysis of the clonotype tables, with diversity normalized by down-sampling every dataset to the smallest sample size. In repertoire overlap clustering, CDR3 amino acid sequences, but not nucleotide sequences, were matched to correct batch-related cross-sample contamination. TCRdb redid the processing of the public reads, applying fastp at Q25 and MiXCR, and retained in-frame beta chains. Entries that share a CDR3 protein sequence are merged under the most common genes and DNA. The V and J calls and clone size come from TCRdb's table, not from the authors' own analysis. Present in this sample are about 200,000 distinct CDR3 sequences, approximately 29% of which were seen just once. The ten biggest clones cover approximately 3% of the sample.

The origin of this receptor is a girl younger than 18 with multiple sclerosis. The chain links TRBV2 with TRBJ2-3; the D call could be TRBD1 or TRBD2, with each sharing 5 bases. The sample comprised blood. The CDR3 sequence is CASSGGALTDTQYF. The nucleotide sequence is TGTGCCAGCAGTGGAGGGGCCCTCACAGATACGCAGTATTTT.